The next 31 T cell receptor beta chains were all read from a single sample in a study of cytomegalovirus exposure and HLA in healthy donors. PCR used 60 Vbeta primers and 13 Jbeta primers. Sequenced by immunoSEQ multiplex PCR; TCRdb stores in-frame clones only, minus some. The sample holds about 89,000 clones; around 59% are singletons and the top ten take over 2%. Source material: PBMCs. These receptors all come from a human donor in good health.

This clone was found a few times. CDR3 sequence: CASSGTSGAQETQYF. CDR3 in DNA: TGTGCCAGCAGCGGGACTAGCGGGGCCCAAGAGACCCAGTACTTC. The rearrangement joins TRBV9 to TRBJ2-5; TRBD2 aligns across 12 bases. Germline V gene data show CDR1 as SGDLS and CDR2 as YYNGEE. CDR3 length: 15 residues. Trimming removed 3 bases from V and 1 base from J; junction bases left unmatched: 1.

CDR3 sequence: CASSLVSRGLDEQFF. CDR3 DNA: TGTGCCAGCAGCTTAGTCAGTCGCGGGTTGGATGAGCAGTTCTTC. The J gene is TRBJ2-1, the V gene TRBV11-2, with D perhaps matching TRBD2 (5 bases). CDR3 length equals 15 residues. Trimming cost V 1 base and J 8 bases, with 15 bases left between them. The germline V gene has CDR1 SGHAT and CDR2 FQNNGV.

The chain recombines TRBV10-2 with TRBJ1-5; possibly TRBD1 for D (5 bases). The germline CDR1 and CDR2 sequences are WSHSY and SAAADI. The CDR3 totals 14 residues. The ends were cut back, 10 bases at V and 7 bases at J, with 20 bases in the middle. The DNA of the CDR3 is TGCGCCACCCGCAGTGCAGGGATCATCCAGCCCCAGCATTTT. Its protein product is CATRSAGIIQPQHF.

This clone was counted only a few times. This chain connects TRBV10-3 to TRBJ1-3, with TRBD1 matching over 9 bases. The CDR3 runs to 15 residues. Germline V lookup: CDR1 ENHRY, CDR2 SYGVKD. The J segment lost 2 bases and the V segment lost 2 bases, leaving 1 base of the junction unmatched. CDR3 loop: CAISETGGTGNTIYF. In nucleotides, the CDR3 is TGTGCCATCAGTGAGACAGGGGGCACTGGAAACACCATATATTTT.

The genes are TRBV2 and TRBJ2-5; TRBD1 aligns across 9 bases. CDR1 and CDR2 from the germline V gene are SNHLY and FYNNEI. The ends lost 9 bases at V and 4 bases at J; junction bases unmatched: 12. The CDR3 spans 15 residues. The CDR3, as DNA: TGTGCCAGAAAACCGGGACAGGGCAGAGGAGAGACCCAGTACTTC. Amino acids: CARKPGQGRGETQYF. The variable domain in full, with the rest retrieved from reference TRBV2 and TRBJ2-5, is EPEVTQTPSHQVTQMGQEVILRCVPISNHLYFYWYRQILGQKVEFLVSFYNNEISEKSEIFDDQFSVERPDGSNFTLKIRSTKLEDSAMYFCARKPGQGRGETQYFGPGTRLLVL.

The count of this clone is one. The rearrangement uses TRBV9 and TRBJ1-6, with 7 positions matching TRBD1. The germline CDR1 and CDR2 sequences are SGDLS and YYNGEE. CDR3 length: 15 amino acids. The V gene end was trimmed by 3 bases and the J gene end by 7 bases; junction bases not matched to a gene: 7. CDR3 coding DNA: TGTGCCAGCAGCGCACAGGGGAAGGACAATTCACCCCTCCACTTT. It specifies CASSAQGKDNSPLHF.

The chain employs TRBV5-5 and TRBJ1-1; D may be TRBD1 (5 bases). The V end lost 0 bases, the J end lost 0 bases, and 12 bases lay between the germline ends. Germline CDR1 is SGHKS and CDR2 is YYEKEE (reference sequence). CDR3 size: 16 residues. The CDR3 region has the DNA TGTGCCAGCAGCTTGGGATACAGGCCGATGAACACTGAAGCTTTCTTT. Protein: CASSLGYRPMNTEAFF.

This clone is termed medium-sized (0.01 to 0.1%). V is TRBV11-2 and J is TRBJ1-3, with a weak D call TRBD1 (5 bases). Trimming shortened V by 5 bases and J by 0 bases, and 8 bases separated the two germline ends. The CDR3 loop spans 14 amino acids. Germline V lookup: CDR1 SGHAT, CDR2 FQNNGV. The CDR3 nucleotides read TGTGCCAGCAGCCAAGACAGCTCTGGAAACACCATATATTTT. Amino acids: CASSQDSSGNTIYF.

The CDR3 region has the DNA TGTGCCAGCAGTTTTACGGTCTCCTATAATTCACCCCTCCACTTT. Protein sequence: CASSFTVSYNSPLHF. J is TRBJ1-6 and V is TRBV6-5; D not certain. The CDR3 runs 15 residues. Germline V gene sequence: CDR1 MNHEY, CDR2 SVGAGI. V gave up 4 bases and J gave up 0 bases, with 7 bases separating them.

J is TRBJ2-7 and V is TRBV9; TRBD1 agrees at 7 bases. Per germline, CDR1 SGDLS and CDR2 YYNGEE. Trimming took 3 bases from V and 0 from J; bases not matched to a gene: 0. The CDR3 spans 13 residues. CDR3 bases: TGTGCCAGCAGCGGACAGGGCTCCTACGAGCAGTACTTC. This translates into CASSGQGSYEQYF. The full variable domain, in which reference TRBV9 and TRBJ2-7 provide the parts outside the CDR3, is DSGVTQTPKHLITATGQRVTLRCSPRSGDLSVYWYQQSLDQGLQFLIQYYNGEERAKGNILERFSAQQFPDLHSELNLSSLELGDSALYFCASSGQGSYEQYFGPGTRLTVT.

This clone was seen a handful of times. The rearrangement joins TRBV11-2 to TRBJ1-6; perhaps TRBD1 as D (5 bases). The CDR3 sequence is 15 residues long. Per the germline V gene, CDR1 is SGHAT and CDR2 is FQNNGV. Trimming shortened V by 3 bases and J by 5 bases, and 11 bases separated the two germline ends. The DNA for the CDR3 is TGTGCCAGCAGCTTCAGGACACTAAATAATTCACCCCTCCACTTT. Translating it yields CASSFRTLNNSPLHF.

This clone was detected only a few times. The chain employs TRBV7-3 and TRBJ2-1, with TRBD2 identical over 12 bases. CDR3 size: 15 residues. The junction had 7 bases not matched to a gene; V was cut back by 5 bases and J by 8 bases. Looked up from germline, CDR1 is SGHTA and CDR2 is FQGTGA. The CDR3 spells CASSTTSGGRDEQFF. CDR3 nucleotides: TGTGCCAGCAGCACCACTAGCGGGGGGAGGGATGAGCAGTTCTTC.

The CDR3, as DNA: TGTGCCAGCAGCTCCACCGGGGGGGCCGGAGAGACCCAGTACTTC. Encoded protein: CASSSTGGAGETQYF. This chain connects TRBV7-9 to TRBJ2-5; 8 bases map to TRBD2. Germline CDR1 is SEHNR and CDR2 is FQNEAQ (reference sequence). The J segment lost 4 bases and the V segment lost 4 bases, leaving 8 bases of the junction unmatched. The CDR3 runs 15 residues. The complete variable domain, with remaining parts taken from reference TRBV7-9 and TRBJ2-5, reads DTGVSQNPRHKITKRGQNVTFRCDPISEHNRLYWYRQTLGQGPEFLTYFQNEAQLEKSRLLSDRFSAERPKGSFSTLEIQRTEQGDSAMYLCASSSTGGAGETQYFGPGTRLLVL.

DNA of the CDR3: TGTGCCAGCAGAGATACCCTAGACAGCTATGGCTACACCTTC. This sequence encodes CASRDTLDSYGYTF. V gene TRBV6-5 combines with J gene TRBJ1-2; the D gene is possibly TRBD1 (5 bases). CDR3 size: 14 residues. Trimming cost V 6 bases and J 4 bases, with 15 bases left between them. The germline V gene encodes CDR1 MNHEY and CDR2 SVGAGI.

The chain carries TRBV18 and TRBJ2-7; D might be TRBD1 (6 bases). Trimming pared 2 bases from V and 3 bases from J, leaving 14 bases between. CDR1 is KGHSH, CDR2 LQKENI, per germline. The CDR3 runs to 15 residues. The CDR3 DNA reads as TGTGCCAGCTCACCATACGCAGGGGACGACTACGAGCAGTACTTC. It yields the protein CASSPYAGDDYEQYF.

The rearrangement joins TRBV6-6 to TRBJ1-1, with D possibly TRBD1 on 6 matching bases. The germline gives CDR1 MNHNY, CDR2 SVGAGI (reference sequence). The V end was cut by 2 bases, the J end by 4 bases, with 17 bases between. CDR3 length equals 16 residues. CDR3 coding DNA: TGTGCCAGCAGTTACCCGAGGGGGGGCGCATCCACTGAAGCTTTCTTT. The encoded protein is CASSYPRGGASTEAFF.

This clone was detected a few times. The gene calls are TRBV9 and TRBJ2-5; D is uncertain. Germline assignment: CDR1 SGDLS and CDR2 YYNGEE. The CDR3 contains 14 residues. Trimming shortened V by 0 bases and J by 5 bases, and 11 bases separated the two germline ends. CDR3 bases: TGTGCCAGCAGCGTAGAGCCGGAGAGGGAGACCCAGTACTTC. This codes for CASSVEPERETQYF. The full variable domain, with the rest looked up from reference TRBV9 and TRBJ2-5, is DSGVTQTPKHLITATGQRVTLRCSPRSGDLSVYWYQQSLDQGLQFLIQYYNGEERAKGNILERFSAQQFPDLHSELNLSSLELGDSALYFCASSVEPERETQYFGPGTRLLVL.

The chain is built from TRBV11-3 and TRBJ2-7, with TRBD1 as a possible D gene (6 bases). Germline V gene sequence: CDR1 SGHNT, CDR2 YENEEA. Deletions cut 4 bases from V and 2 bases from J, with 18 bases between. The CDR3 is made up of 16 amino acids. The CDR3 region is CASSWGPGALAYEQYF. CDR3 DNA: TGTGCCAGCAGCTGGGGCCCAGGGGCGTTGGCCTACGAGCAGTACTTC. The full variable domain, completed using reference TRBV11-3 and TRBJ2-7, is EAGVVQSPRYKIIEKKQPVAFWCNPISGHNTLYWYLQNLGQGPELLIRYENEEAVDDSQLPKDRFSAERLKGVDSTLKIQPAELGDSAVYLCASSWGPGALAYEQYFGPGTRLTVT.

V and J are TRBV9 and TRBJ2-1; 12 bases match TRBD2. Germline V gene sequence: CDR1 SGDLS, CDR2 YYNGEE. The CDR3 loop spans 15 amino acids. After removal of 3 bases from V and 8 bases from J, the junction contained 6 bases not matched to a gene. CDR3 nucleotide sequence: TGTGCCAGCAGCGCTAGCGGGGGGGCCCATCATGAGCAGTTCTTC. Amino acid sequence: CASSASGGAHHEQFF.

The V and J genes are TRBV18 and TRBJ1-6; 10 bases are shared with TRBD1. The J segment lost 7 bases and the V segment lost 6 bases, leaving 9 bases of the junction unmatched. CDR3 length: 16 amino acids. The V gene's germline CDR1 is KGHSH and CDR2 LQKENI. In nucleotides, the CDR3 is TGTGCCAGCTCCCTACAACGGGACAGGGGCAATTCACCCCTCCACTTT. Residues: CASSLQRDRGNSPLHF.

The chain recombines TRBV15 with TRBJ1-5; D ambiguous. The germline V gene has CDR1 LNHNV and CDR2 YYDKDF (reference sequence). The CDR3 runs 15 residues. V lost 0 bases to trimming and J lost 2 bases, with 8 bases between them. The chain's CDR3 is CATSRESGGNQPQHF. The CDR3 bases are TGTGCCACCAGCAGAGAGTCCGGGGGCAATCAGCCCCAGCATTTT.

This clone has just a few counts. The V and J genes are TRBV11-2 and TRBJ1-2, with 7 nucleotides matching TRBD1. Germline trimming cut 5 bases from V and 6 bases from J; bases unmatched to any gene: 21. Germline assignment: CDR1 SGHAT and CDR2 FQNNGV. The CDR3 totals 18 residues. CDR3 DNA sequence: TGTGCCAGCAGCCTTCTATTACAGGGGATGGGGCGAGGCCATGGCTACACCTTC. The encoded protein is CASSLLLQGMGRGHGYTF. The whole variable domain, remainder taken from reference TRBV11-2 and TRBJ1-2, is EAGVAQSPRYKIIEKRQSVAFWCNPISGHATLYWYQQILGQGPKLLIQFQNNGVVDDSQLPKDRFSAERLKGVDSTLKIQPAKLEDSAVYLCASSLLLQGMGRGHGYTFGSGTRLTVV.

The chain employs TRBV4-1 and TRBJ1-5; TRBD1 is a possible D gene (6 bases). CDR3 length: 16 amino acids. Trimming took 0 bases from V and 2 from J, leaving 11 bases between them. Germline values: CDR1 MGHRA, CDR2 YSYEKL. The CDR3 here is CASSQEGYRGNQPQHF. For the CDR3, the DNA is TGCGCCAGCAGCCAAGAGGGATACAGGGGCAATCAGCCCCAGCATTTT.

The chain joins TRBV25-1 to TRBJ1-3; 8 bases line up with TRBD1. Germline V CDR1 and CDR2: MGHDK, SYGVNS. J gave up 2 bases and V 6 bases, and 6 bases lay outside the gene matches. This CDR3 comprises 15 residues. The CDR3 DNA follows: TGTGCCAGCAGGACCGGACAGGGAGCTGGAAACACCATATATTTT. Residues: CASRTGQGAGNTIYF.

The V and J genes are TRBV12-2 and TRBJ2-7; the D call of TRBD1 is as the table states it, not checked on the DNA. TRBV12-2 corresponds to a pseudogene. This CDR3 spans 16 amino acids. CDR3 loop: CASRLDTGTGSYEQYF. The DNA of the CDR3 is TGTGCAAGTCGCTTAGACACCGGGACAGGCTCCTACGAGCAGTACTTC.

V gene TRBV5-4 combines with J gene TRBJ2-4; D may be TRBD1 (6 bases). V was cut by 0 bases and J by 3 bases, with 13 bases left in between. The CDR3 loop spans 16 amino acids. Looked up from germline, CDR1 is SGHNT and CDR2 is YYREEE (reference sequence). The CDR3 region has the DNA TGTGCCAGCAGCTTGGTAGGGGGTTTTGGCAAAAACATTCAGTACTTC. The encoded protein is CASSLVGGFGKNIQYF.

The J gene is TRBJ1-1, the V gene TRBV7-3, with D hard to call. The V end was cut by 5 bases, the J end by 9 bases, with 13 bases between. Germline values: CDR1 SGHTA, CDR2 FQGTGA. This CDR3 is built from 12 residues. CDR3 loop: CASSPSPGKAFF. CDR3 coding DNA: TGTGCCAGCAGCCCTAGCCCGGGGAAAGCTTTCTTT. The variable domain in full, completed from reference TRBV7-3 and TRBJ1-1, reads GAGVSQTPSNKVTEKGKYVELRCDPISGHTALYWYRQSLGQGPEFLIYFQGTGAADDSGLPNDRFFAVRPEGSVSTLKIQRTERGDSAVYLCASSPSPGKAFFGQGTRLTVV.

DNA for the CDR3: TGTGCCAGCAGCTTAGAGGCGGTGCGTCAATATAATTCACCCCTCCACTTT. Residues: CASSLEAVRQYNSPLHF. V gene TRBV7-2 combines with J gene TRBJ1-6, with D uncertain. CDR1 and CDR2 (germline): SGHTA, FQGNSA. The V gene lost 1 base and the J gene lost 4 bases, with 14 bases spanning the gap. This CDR3 is built from 17 residues.

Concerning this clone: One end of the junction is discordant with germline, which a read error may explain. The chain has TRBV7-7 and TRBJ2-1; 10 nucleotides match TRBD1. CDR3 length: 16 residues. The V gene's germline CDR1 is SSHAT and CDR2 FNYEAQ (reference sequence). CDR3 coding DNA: TGTGCTAGCAGCTTAAGTTTTGGACAGGGGGGGAATGAGCAGTTCTTC. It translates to CASSLSFGQGGNEQFF.

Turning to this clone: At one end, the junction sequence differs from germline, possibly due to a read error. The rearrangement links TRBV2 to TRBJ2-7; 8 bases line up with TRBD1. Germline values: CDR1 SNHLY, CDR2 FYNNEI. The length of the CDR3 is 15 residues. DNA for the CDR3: TGTGCCAGCAGGGAAGGACAGGGTCGATTCTACGAGCAGTACTTC. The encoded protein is CASREGQGRFYEQYF.

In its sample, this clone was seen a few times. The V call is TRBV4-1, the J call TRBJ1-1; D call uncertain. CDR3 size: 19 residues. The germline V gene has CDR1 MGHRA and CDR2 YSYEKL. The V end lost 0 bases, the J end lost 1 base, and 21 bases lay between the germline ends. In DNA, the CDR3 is TGCGCCAGCAGCCAAGATCCGGGAAGGGTTGAGCCCGGGAACACTGAAGCTTTCTTT. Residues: CASSQDPGRVEPGNTEAFF.